Listed below are T cell receptor beta chains from one sample, sequenced in a study of cytomegalovirus exposure and HLA in healthy donors. Clones were sequenced by immunoSEQ multiplex PCR, and TCRdb holds only the in-frame ones, with some missing. The sample lists 150,000 to 200,000 clones; around 75% were seen once. Sequenced sample: PBMCs. Every receptor here comes from a male donor in good health and CMV-seronegative. Both conserved end residues are part of each CDR3. Each record gives: J gene, V gene, clone size, D gene, CDR3 DNA, CDR3 protein. The D gene is left open where the match is weak. Size is stated for part of the rows, as once, few or many counts, or as a class when the clone is expanded.

TRBJ2-5 TRBV25-1 - - TGTGCCAGCAGTGAATGGAAAACACCACTAGGACTCTCTCAGACCCAGTACTTC CASSEWKTPLGLSQTQYF
TRBJ1-2 TRBV5-1 - - TGCGCCAGCAGCTTGGCGGGGAATGGCTACACCTTC CASSLAGNGYTF
TRBJ2-1 TRBV10-3 - TRBD2 TGTGCCATCAGTATCAGTACTAGCGGGGTCGGTGAGCAGTTCTTC CAISISTSGVGEQFF
TRBJ2-1 TRBV5-4 - TRBD2 TGTGCCAGCAGCTCGATGACTAGCGTCTCCTACAATGAGCAGTTCTTC CASSSMTSVSYNEQFF
TRBJ2-3 TRBV7-9 - - TGTGCCAGCAGCTTAGTAGCGGTGGATACGCAGTATTTT CASSLVAVDTQYF
TRBJ1-4 TRBV5-1 - TRBD1 TGCGCCAGCAGCTTCGGACAGGGGGCAGCTAATGAAAAACTGTTTTTT CASSFGQGAANEKLFF
TRBJ2-2 TRBV5-1 - TRBD1 TGCGCCAGCAGCTTGGATAAGGGGACAGGGGAGCCCGGGGAGCTGTTTTTT CASSLDKGTGEPGELFF
TRBJ1-5 TRBV28 - - TGTGCCAGCAATGAACGGGAGAAGGGACAGCCCCAGCATTTT CASNEREKGQPQHF
TRBJ1-1 TRBV29-1 few - TGCAGCGCCCAGGGGCCCCGGGGCACTGAAGCTTTCTTT CSAQGPRGTEAFF
TRBJ2-7 TRBV27 once - TGTGCCAGCAGTTTATATCAGGGTCGAGTAAACGAGCAGTACTTC CASSLYQGRVNEQYF
TRBJ2-7 TRBV7-2 - - TGTGCCAGCAGCCCCTTCCACGAGCAGTACTTC CASSPFHEQYF
TRBJ2-3 TRBV30 few TRBD2 TGTGCCTGGAATAGCGGGCTCACAGATACGCAGTATTTT CAWNSGLTDTQYF
TRBJ2-3 TRBV28 - TRBD1 TGTGCCAGCAGTCCCGGACAGGACGGTACGCAGTATTTT CASSPGQDGTQYF
TRBJ1-4 TRBV6-1 few - TGTGCCAGCAGGGAGAAGGTTTCGGGGGAAAAACTGTTTTTT CASREKVSGEKLFF
TRBJ1-2 TRBV27 - - TGTGCCAGCAGCCCTATCTCCCTTGGACAGAGGCACTCGTACTATGGCTACACCTTC CASSPISLGQRHSYYGYTF
TRBJ2-7 TRBV11-3 - TRBD1 TGTGCCAGCAGCTCTTCCGGGACAGGGGGGCAGCAGTACTTC CASSSSGTGGQQYF
TRBJ2-1 TRBV11-3 - TRBD2 TGTGCCAGCAGCCGGGGGGATAGCTCCTACAATGAGCAGTTCTTC CASSRGDSSYNEQFF
TRBJ2-5 TRBV6-5 few TRBD1 TGTGCCAGCAGTTACTTACGGACAGGGGACCAAGAGACCCAGTACTTC CASSYLRTGDQETQYF
TRBJ2-1 TRBV11-3 - - TGTGCCAGCAGCTTAGATCAGGGCGGGAAGCAGTTCTTC CASSLDQGGKQFF
TRBJ2-7 TRBV28 - - TGTGCCAGCAGTTTAGACAACTCCTACGAGCAGTACTTC CASSLDNSYEQYF
TRBJ2-2 TRBV28 - TRBD1 TGTGCCAGCAGTTCGACGTGGACAGGGAACGACACCGGGGAGCTGTTTTTT CASSSTWTGNDTGELFF
TRBJ2-5 TRBV28 - - TGTGCCAGCAGCTCTCCGGGACTGCAAGAGACCCAGTACTTC CASSSPGLQETQYF
TRBJ2-7 TRBV15 - - TGTGCCACCAGCAGAGTGCCCAGGGCTCCCACCTACGAGCAGTACTTC CATSRVPRAPTYEQYF
TRBJ2-7 TRBV28 once - TGTGCCAGCAGTTTCAGGGATTTTACGTCCGAGCAGTACTTC CASSFRDFTSEQYF
TRBJ2-3 TRBV27 - TRBD1 TGTGCCAGCAGGAGACAGGGTCCAGATACGCAGTATTTT CASRRQGPDTQYF